This T cell receptor (beta chain) was retrieved from a study of cytomegalovirus exposure and HLA in healthy donors. V shed 3 bases and J 5 bases; nucleotides not matched to a gene: 14. CDR1 is KGHSH, CDR2 LQKENI, per germline. The CDR3 covers 17 residues. Study observations and caveats: An analysis that came later showed most CMV-associated TCR beta chains appearing HLA-restricted. Specificity for CMV antigens was confirmed in vitro for a few of the CMV-associated chains. TCR sequences were mostly rare, though some public TCRs occurred in many donors. DRB1 had the most TCR associations and HLA-C the fewest, a later analysis found, with rates varying by HLA locus.

Concerning this clone itself: Antigen: not known.

PCR amplification relied on 60 Vbeta primers (plus 13 Jbeta primers). Sequencing was performed with immunoSEQ multiplex PCR; in TCRdb, only in-frame clones are kept and a portion is missing. The sample yields more than 95,000 clones, roughly 80% seen once. The chain is built from TRBV18 and TRBJ2-5; 8 positions match TRBD2. The material sequenced was PBMCs. The TCR originated in a man aged 45-65 years in good health and CMV-seropositive. The CDR3 DNA follows: TGTGCCAGCTCACCCCTTCCGGGTAGCGGGGTCGGGGAGACCCAGTACTTC. It yields the protein CASSPLPGSGVGETQYF. The whole variable domain, filled in from reference TRBV18 and TRBJ2-5, reads NAGVMQNPRHLVRRRGQEARLRCSPMKGHSHVYWYRQLPEEGLKFMVYLQKENIIDESGMPKERFSAEFPKEGPSILRIQQVVRGDSAAYFCASSPLPGSGVGETQYFGPGTRLLVL.